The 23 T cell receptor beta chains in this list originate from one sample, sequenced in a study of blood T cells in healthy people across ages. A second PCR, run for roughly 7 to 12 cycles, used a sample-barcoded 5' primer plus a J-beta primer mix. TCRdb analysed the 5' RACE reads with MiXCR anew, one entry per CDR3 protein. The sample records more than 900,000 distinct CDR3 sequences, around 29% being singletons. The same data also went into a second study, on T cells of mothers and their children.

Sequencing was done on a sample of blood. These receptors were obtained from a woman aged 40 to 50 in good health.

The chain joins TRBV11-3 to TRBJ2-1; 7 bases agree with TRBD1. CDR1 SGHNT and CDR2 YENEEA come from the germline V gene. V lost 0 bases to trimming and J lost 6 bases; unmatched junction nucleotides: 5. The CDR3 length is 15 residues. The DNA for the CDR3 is TGTGCCAGCAGCTTAGAGAGGGGGCCCCCCAATGAGCAGTTCTTC. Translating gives CASSLERGPPNEQFF.

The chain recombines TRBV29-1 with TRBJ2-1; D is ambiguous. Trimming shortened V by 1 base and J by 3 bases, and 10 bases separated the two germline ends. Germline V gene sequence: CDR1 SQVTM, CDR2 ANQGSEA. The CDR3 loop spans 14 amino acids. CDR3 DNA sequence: TGCAGCGTTGAAGGTTTAATGGGCTACAATGAGCAGTTCTTC. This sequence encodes CSVEGLMGYNEQFF.

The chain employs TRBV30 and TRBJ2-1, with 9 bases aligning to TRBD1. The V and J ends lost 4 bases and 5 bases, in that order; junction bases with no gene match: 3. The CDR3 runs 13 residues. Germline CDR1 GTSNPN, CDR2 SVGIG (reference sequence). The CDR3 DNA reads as TGTGCCTGGACAGGGACAGGGAACAATGAGCAGTTCTTC. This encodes CAWTGTGNNEQFF.

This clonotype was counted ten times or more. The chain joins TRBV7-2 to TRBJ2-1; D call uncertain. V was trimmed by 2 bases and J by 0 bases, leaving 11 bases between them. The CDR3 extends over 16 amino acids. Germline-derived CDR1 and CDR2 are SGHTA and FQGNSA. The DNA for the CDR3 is TGTGCCAGCAGCTTATCCCTTTTGGGCTCCTACAATGAGCAGTTCTTC. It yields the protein CASSLSLLGSYNEQFF.

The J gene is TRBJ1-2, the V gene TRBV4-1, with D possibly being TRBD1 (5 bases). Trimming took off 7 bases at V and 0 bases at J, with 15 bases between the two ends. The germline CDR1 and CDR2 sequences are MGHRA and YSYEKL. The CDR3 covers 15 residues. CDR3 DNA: TGCGCCAGCAAAAATCCGACAGCTTCTAACTATGGCTACACCTTC. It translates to CASKNPTASNYGYTF.

Written as DNA, the CDR3 is TGTGCCAGCAGCCCTGGACAGGGAGGCTGTGGCTACACCTTC. Encoded protein: CASSPGQGGCGYTF. The genes are TRBV12-3 or TRBV12-4 and TRBJ1-2, with 8 bases lining up with TRBD1. V trimming: 6 bases; J trimming: 7 bases; junction bases outside the gene matches: 10. This CDR3 is 14 amino acids long.

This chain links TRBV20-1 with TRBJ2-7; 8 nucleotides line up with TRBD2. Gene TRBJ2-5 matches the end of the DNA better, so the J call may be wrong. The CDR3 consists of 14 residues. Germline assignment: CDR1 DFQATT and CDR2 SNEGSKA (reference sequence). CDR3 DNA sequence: TGCAGTGCTAGCCCCCCGGGACTAGGTGAGACCCAGTACTTC. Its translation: CSASPPGLGETQYF.

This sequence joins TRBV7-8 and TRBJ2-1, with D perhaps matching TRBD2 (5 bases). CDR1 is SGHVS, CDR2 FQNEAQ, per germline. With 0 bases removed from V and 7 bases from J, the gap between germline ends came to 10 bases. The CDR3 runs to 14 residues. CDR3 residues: CASSLARAGNEQFF. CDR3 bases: TGTGCCAGCAGCTTAGCGCGGGCCGGGAATGAGCAGTTCTTC.

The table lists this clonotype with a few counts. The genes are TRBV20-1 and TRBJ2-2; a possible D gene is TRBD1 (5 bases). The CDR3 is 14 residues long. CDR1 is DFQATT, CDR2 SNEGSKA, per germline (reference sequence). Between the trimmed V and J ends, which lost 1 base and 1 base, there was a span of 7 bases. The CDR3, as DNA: TGCAGTGCTAGAGGGGGCAGGAACACCGGGGAGCTGTTTTTT. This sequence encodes CSARGGRNTGELFF.

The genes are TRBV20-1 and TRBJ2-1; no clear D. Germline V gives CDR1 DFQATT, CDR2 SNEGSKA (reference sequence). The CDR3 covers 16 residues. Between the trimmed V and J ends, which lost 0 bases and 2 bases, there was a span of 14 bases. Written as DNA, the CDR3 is TGCAGTGCTAGAGATTTGACCATTCCGACCTACAATGAGCAGTTCTTC. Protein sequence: CSARDLTIPTYNEQFF.

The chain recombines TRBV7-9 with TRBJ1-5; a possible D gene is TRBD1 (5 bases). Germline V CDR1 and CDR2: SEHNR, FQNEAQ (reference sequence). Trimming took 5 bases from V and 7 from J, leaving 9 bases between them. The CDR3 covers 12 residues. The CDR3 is CASSRGPQPQHF. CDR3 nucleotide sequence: TGTGCCAGCAGCCGGGGACCCCAGCCCCAGCATTTT.

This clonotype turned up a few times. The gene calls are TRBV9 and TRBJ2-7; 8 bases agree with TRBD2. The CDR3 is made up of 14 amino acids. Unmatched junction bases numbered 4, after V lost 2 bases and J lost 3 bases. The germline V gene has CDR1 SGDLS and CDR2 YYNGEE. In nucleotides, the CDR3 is TGTGCCAGCAGCGTCGGGCGGGGGGACTACGAGCAGTACTTC. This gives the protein CASSVGRGDYEQYF.

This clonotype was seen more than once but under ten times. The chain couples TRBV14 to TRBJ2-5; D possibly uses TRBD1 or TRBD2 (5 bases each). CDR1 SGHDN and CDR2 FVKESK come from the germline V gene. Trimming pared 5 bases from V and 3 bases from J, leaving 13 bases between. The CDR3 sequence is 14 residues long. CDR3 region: CASSDDRGEETQYF. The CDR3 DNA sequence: TGTGCCAGCAGCGACGACCGAGGGGAAGAGACCCAGTACTTC.

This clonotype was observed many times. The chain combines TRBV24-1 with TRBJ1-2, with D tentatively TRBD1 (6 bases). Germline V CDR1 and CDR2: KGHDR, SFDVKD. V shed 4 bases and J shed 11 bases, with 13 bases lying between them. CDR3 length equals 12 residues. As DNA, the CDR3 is TGTGCCACCAGTGAGTCCGGGACACGGTACACCTTC. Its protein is CATSESGTRYTF.

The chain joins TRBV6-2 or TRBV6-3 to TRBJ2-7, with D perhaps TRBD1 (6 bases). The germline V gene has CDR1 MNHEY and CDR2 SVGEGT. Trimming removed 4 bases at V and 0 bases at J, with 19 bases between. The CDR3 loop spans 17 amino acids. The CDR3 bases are TGTGCCAGCAGTTTTTCCACGACAGGCGAGAGCTCCTACGAGCAGTACTTC. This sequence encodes CASSFSTTGESSYEQYF.

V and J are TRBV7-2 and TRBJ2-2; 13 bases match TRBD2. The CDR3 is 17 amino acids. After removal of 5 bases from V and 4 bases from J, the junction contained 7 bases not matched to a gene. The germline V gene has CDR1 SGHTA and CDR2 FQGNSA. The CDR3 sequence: CASSPGRTSGSTGELFF. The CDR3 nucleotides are TGTGCCAGCAGCCCCGGACGGACTAGCGGGAGCACCGGGGAGCTGTTTTTT.

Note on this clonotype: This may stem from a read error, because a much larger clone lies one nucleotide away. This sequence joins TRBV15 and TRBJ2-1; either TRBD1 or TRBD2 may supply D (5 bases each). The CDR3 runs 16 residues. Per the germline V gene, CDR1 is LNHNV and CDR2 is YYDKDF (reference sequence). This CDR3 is CATSRPGAGSYNGQFF. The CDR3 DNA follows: TGTGCCACCAGCAGGCCTGGGGCGGGCTCCTACAATGGGCAGTTCTTC.

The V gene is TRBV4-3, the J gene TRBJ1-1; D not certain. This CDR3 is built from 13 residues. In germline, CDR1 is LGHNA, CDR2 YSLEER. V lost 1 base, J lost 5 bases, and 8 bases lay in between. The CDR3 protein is CASSQVANTEAFF. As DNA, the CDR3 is TGCGCCAGCAGCCAAGTGGCCAATACTGAAGCTTTCTTT.

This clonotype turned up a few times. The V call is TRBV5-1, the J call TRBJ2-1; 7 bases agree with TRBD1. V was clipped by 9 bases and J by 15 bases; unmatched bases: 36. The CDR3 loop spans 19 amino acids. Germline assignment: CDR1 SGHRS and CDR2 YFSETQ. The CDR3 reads CATREGTTGLVSTRGLAFF. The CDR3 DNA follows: TGCGCCACCCGGGAAGGGACGACAGGGCTTGTCTCCACCCGTGGTCTTGCGTTCTTC.

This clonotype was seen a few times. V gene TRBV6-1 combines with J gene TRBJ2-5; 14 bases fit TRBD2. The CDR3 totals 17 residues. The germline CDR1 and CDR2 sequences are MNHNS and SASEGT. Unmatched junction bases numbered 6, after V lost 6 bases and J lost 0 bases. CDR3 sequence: CASSPGLAGAYQETQYF. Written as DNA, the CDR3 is TGTGCCAGCAGCCCGGGACTAGCGGGGGCGTACCAAGAGACCCAGTACTTC.

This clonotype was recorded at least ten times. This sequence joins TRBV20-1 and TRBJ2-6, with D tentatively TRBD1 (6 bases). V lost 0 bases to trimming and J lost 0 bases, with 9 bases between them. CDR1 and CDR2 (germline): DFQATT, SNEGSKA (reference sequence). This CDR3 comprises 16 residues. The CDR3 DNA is TGCAGTGCTAGAGATGGACAGTTCTCTGGGGCCAACGTCCTGACTTTC. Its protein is CSARDGQFSGANVLTF.

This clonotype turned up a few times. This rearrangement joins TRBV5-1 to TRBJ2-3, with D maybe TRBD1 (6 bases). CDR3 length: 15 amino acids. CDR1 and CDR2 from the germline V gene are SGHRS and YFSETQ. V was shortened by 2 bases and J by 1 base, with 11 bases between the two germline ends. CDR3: CASSLGQLGTDTQYF. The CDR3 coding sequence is TGCGCCAGCAGCTTAGGACAGTTAGGCACAGATACGCAGTATTTT.

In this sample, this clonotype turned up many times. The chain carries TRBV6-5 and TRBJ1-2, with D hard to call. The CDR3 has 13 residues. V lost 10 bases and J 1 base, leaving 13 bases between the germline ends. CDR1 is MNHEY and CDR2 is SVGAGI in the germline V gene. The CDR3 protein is CATMDGYNYGYTF. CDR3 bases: TGTGCCACCATGGACGGCTATAACTATGGCTACACCTTC.